The clone carrying this TCR beta chain has a handful of counts. Its target is unknown. Each CDR3 protein gets one entry after TCRdb re-called the RT-PCR reads with MiXCR. The sample has under 800,000 distinct CDR3 sequences; around 14% are singletons. CDR1 is SGHRS, CDR2 YFSETQ, per germline. The V gene lost 2 bases and the J gene lost 5 bases, with 8 bases spanning the gap. The length of the CDR3 is 12 residues. The data derive from a study of response to subunit inactivated influenza vaccine. Study outcomes and limitations: Authors suggested few new T cells are recruited by each seasonal influenza vaccination.

The specimen was PBMCs from blood, collected less than 15 days before vaccination. The source is a man aged 50 to 60 who received an inactivated influenza vaccine. V and J are TRBV5-1 and TRBJ2-7, with D uncertain. The CDR3 coding sequence is TGCGCCAGCAGCTTTGGGGAAGACGAGCAGTACTTC. Protein: CASSFGEDEQYF.